This T cell receptor beta chain was retrieved from a study of shared clonotypes between healthy human individuals. Study conclusions and caveats: Generation of non-shared clonotypes was less probable than generation of clonotypes shared by all four donors.

This CDR3 is 12 amino acids long. Trimming took off 3 bases at V and 5 bases at J, with 11 bases between the two ends. The germline V gene encodes CDR1 GTSNPN and CDR2 SVGIG (reference sequence). Each subset's genomic DNA was split evenly across several immunoSEQ plates. As processed by the authors: ImmunoSEQ sequences covered only the junction and lacked quality scores; filtering therefore differed. Produced via immunoSEQ multiplex PCR; TCRdb's table is partial and in-frame only. The V and J calls and clone size come from that table; D and trimming were worked out from the DNA. The repertoire holds hundreds of thousands of clones, almost 97% seen once, with about 0.057% in the top ten. CD45RA-negative memory and CD45RA+ naive subsets were split from the CD4+ cells. Concerning this clone: Its target is not known.

The clonotype was recovered from a woman in her 30s in good health. The chain joins TRBV30 to TRBJ2-7; D remains unclear. The sample comprised naive CD4+ T cells sorted from blood. The subset is: CD45RA+ positively selected. In DNA, the CDR3 is TGTGCCTGGAGCTCGGGCGCCCACGAGCAGTACTTC. It specifies CAWSSGAHEQYF.